The next 18 T cell receptor beta chains were all read from a single sample in a study of cytomegalovirus exposure and HLA in healthy donors (dated 2017 in TCRdb). The receptor library was made with the immunoSEQ multiplex PCR assay. For the multiplex PCR, a mixture combining 60 forward primers for TCR Vbeta segments and 13 reverse primers for TCR Jbeta segments was used. TCRdb provides this immuneACCESS table in a form limited to in-frame rearrangements. Some clones are lacking; in checked studies, under half of them reflect an unresolved V gene, and why the rest are absent is not known. This sample lists 150,000 to 200,000 clones; under 85% were detected once. Roughly 1.6% of the sample belongs to the ten largest clones. The sequencing sample was made of PBMCs. Source of these receptors: a man aged 50-60 years in good health and CMV-seronegative.

This clone was seen a handful of times. The genes are TRBV4-3 and TRBJ1-1; 8 positions agree with TRBD1. CDR1 is LGHNA, CDR2 YSLEER, per germline. With 1 base clipped from V and 11 bases from J, the junction kept 3 bases outside the gene matches. The CDR3 contains 12 residues. CDR3: CASSQVQGAAFF. In DNA, the CDR3 is TGCGCCAGCAGCCAAGTTCAGGGGGCGGCTTTCTTT.

The V and J genes are TRBV11-2 and TRBJ2-3, with TRBD2 matching 9 bases. The CDR3 has 16 residues. After removal of 6 bases from V and 5 bases from J, the junction contained 12 bases not matched to a gene. Germline V lookup: CDR1 SGHAT, CDR2 FQNNGV. Written as DNA, the CDR3 is TGTGCCAGCAGTGACTCAAGCGGGGGGCCTGGAGATACGCAGTATTTT. Residues: CASSDSSGGPGDTQYF.

This chain joins TRBV4-3 and TRBJ2-2; 9 bases map to TRBD2. Germline assignment: CDR1 LGHNA and CDR2 YSLEER. This CDR3 is 15 amino acids long. V lost 3 bases and J lost 6; bases outside the gene matches: 5. CDR3 loop: CASSQGSGRAGELFF. CDR3 DNA: TGCGCCAGCAGCCAGGGTAGCGGGAGAGCCGGGGAGCTGTTTTTT.

In this sample, this clone turned up a few times. The chain recombines TRBV6-6 with TRBJ2-3, with D possibly TRBD2 on 5 matching bases. Germline CDR1 and CDR2: MNHNY and SVGAGI (reference sequence). Trimming shortened V by 10 bases and J by 3 bases, and 8 bases separated the two germline ends. CDR3 length: 11 amino acids. The CDR3, as DNA: TGTGCCATCCGGAGGACAGATACGCAGTATTTT. Its protein is CAIRRTDTQYF.

The chain uses TRBV11-3 and TRBJ2-1; 11 nucleotides agree with TRBD2. The germline CDR1 and CDR2 sequences are SGHNT and YENEEA. The CDR3 is made up of 14 amino acids. The J segment lost 9 bases and the V segment lost 5 bases, leaving 6 bases of the junction unmatched. The CDR3 DNA reads as TGTGCCAGCAGCCCCGGACTAGCGGGTGGTGAGCAGTTCTTC. Its translation is CASSPGLAGGEQFF.

This clone was detected once. The genes are TRBV23-1 and TRBJ1-2; D not resolved. TRBV23-1 is labeled an ORF, and its function is uncertain. The V end was cut by 2 bases, the J end by 3 bases, with 13 bases between. The CDR3 runs 15 residues. CDR3 loop: CASSQPHLGDYGYTF. The CDR3 DNA sequence: TGCGCCAGCAGTCAACCCCATCTCGGGGACTATGGCTACACCTTC.

This chain connects TRBV4-2 to TRBJ1-1, with 7 nucleotides matching TRBD1. Germline CDR1 LGHNA, CDR2 YNFKEQ. This CDR3 region has 17 residues. J was trimmed by 0 bases and V by 1 base; bases with no gene match: 8. The CDR3 loop is CASSQALGQYLNTEAFF. DNA of the CDR3: TGTGCCAGCAGCCAAGCCTTGGGACAGTACTTGAACACTGAAGCTTTCTTT.

The chain joins TRBV25-1 to TRBJ1-2; TRBD1 might be the D (5 bases). Germline assignment: CDR1 MGHDK and CDR2 SYGVNS. V was cut by 0 bases and J by 6 bases, with 14 bases left in between. CDR3 length: 15 amino acids. Here the CDR3 reads CASSEYGGNVDGYTF. CDR3 DNA: TGTGCCAGCAGTGAATATGGGGGGAATGTCGATGGCTACACCTTC.

This clone came up once. The chain combines TRBV6-1 with TRBJ1-5, with a possible D match to TRBD1 (5 bases). V was trimmed by 4 bases and J by 0 bases, leaving 16 bases between them. Germline V gene sequence: CDR1 MNHNS, CDR2 SASEGT. The CDR3 has 17 residues. The CDR3 nucleotides are TGTGCCAGCAGTGGAACAGGAAGCTTAGATAGCAATCAGCCCCAGCATTTT. Its protein is CASSGTGSLDSNQPQHF.

This clone was observed a few times. DNA for the CDR3: TGTGCCAGCAGCCGCCTCCCGGGACAGCGACAGCCCCAGCATTTT. Its protein is CASSRLPGQRQPQHF. The chain joins TRBV5-8 to TRBJ1-5; 7 nucleotides match TRBD1. This CDR3 has 15 amino acids. CDR1 and CDR2 (germline): SGHTS, YDEGEE. The J segment lost 7 bases and the V segment lost 4 bases, leaving 11 bases of the junction unmatched. Looking up the rest from reference TRBV5-8 and TRBJ1-5 gives the full variable domain: EAGVTQSPTHLIKTRGQQATLRCSPISGHTSVYWYQQALGLGLQFLLWYDEGEERNRGNFPPRFSGRQFPNYSSELNVNALELEDSALYLCASSRLPGQRQPQHFGDGTRLSIL.

The chain uses TRBV7-2 and TRBJ1-4; D is possibly TRBD1 (6 bases). The CDR3 is 14 amino acids. Germline-derived CDR1 and CDR2 are SGHTA and FQGNSA. The V end was cut by 3 bases, the J end by 5 bases, with 10 bases between. The CDR3 sequence: CASSLAQGNEKLFF. For the CDR3, the DNA is TGTGCCAGCAGCTTGGCGCAGGGGAATGAAAAACTGTTTTTT.

This chain links TRBV11-2 with TRBJ2-1; 7 nucleotides match TRBD2. Per the germline V gene, CDR1 is SGHAT and CDR2 is FQNNGV. The CDR3 is 15 amino acids. J was trimmed by 7 bases and V by 0 bases; bases with no gene match: 6. This CDR3 reads CASSLEAGRGNEQFF. Written as DNA, the CDR3 is TGTGCCAGCAGCTTAGAGGCGGGGAGGGGTAATGAGCAGTTCTTC.

This chain connects TRBV5-1 to TRBJ1-4; D is perhaps TRBD1 (6 bases). Germline lookup yields CDR1 SGHRS and CDR2 YFSETQ. This CDR3 has 15 amino acids. Trimming stripped 5 bases from V and 6 bases from J, with 17 bases between. CDR3 coding DNA: TGCGCCAGCAGACCCGAGGACAGAACCGATGAAAAACTGTTTTTT. The encoded protein is CASRPEDRTDEKLFF.

The rearrangement links TRBV4-3 to TRBJ1-1; D is unresolved. The CDR3 covers 14 residues. Trimming pared 1 base from V and 1 base from J, leaving 7 bases between. CDR1 is LGHNA, CDR2 YSLEER, per germline. The chain's CDR3 is CASSQGRENTEAFF. Written as DNA, the CDR3 is TGCGCCAGCAGCCAAGGAAGAGAGAACACTGAAGCTTTCTTT.

This chain connects TRBV15 to TRBJ1-4; no reliable D call. The CDR3 is 19 residues long. Germline lookup yields CDR1 LNHNV and CDR2 YYDKDF (reference sequence). Trimming removed 5 bases at V and 4 bases at J, with 26 bases between. The DNA for the CDR3 is TGTGCCACCAGCCTCGGCAGGCACAGTAGGGAGGTGGGTAATGAAAAACTGTTTTTT. The encoded protein is CATSLGRHSREVGNEKLFF.

The chain employs TRBV9 and TRBJ2-7; possible D gene TRBD1, 5 bases. Germline CDR1 is SGDLS and CDR2 is YYNGEE. Trimming removed 4 bases at V and 2 bases at J, with 13 bases between. CDR3 length equals 14 residues. CDR3 nucleotide sequence: TGTGCCAGCAGCCCCAACAGGAATACCTACGAGCAGTACTTC. Encoded protein: CASSPNRNTYEQYF.

This clone was seen only once. As DNA, the CDR3 is TGTGCCAGCAGCCCAGAGGGCTGGACTAGCGGGGGAAACAATGAGCAGTTCTTC. Translating gives CASSPEGWTSGGNNEQFF. The chain has TRBV7-9 and TRBJ2-1; 13 bases agree with TRBD2. The germline V gene encodes CDR1 SEHNR and CDR2 FQNEAQ (reference sequence). CDR3 length: 18 amino acids. V was clipped by 5 bases and J by 5 bases; unmatched bases: 12. Together with reference TRBV7-9 and TRBJ2-1, the CDR3 gives the full variable domain: DTGVSQNPRHKITKRGQNVTFRCDPISEHNRLYWYRQTLGQGPEFLTYFQNEAQLEKSRLLSDRFSAERPKGSFSTLEIQRTEQGDSAMYLCASSPEGWTSGGNNEQFFGPGTRLTVL.

V gene TRBV6-1 combines with J gene TRBJ1-1, with a possible D match to TRBD1 (5 bases). This CDR3 is built from 14 residues. Germline V gene lookup returns CDR1 MNHNS and CDR2 SASEGT. V was cut by 4 bases and J by 4 bases, with 13 bases left in between. The CDR3 coding sequence is TGTGCCAGCAGTGTCCAAACAAGGGGCACTGAAGCTTTCTTT. Its protein product is CASSVQTRGTEAFF.